Listed here are 27 T cell receptor beta chains from one sample, sequenced in a study of blood T cell repertoires in COVID-19. Sequencing was performed with immunoSEQ multiplex PCR; in TCRdb, only in-frame clones are kept and a portion is missing. The table lists more than 110,000 clones, more than 75% of them singletons. The sample was peripheral blood. The receptors stem from a woman between 40 and 50 years old with acute or convalescent COVID-19.

The V call is TRBV5-1, the J call TRBJ1-2; TRBD1 aligns across 7 bases. The CDR3 is 13 residues long. The junction had 6 bases not matched to a gene; V was cut back by 4 bases and J by 6 bases. The germline V gene has CDR1 SGHRS and CDR2 YFSETQ. The CDR3 bases are TGCGCCAGCAGCACCCGACAGGGACATGGCTACACCTTC. Translation: CASSTRQGHGYTF.

CDR3 amino acids: CASRRLANVREQYF. As DNA, the CDR3 is TGTGCCAGCAGAAGGTTAGCGAACGTCCGCGAGCAGTACTTC. The chain combines TRBV6-5 with TRBJ2-7, with a possible D match to TRBD2 (5 bases). The V gene lost 6 bases and the J gene lost 6 bases, with 18 bases spanning the gap. Germline CDR1 and CDR2: MNHEY and SVGAGI. CDR3 length equals 14 residues.

The gene calls are TRBV6-4 and TRBJ2-7; D perhaps matches TRBD2 (6 bases). The ends were cut back, 3 bases at V and 2 bases at J, with 14 bases in the middle. The CDR3 sequence is 15 residues long. Looked up from germline, CDR1 is MRHNA and CDR2 is SNTAGT. The CDR3 sequence is CASSEIERATYEQYF. CDR3 nucleotides: TGTGCCAGCAGTGAAATTGAGCGGGCGACCTACGAGCAGTACTTC.

The rearrangement joins TRBV6-2 or TRBV6-3 to TRBJ2-1, with 9 positions matching TRBD2. CDR1 MNHEY and CDR2 SVGEGT come from the germline V gene. This CDR3 comprises 16 residues. With V trimmed by 2 bases and J by 6 bases, 8 bases remained unmatched. DNA of the CDR3: TGTGCCAGCAGTTACATTGGGACTAGCCGTCTCAATGAGCAGTTCTTC. Encoded protein: CASSYIGTSRLNEQFF.

The rearrangement uses TRBV30 and TRBJ2-7; no clear D gene. The V and J ends lost 4 bases and 3 bases respectively, with 10 bases between them. CDR1 and CDR2 (germline): GTSNPN, SVGIG (reference sequence). This CDR3 spans 12 amino acids. The CDR3 nucleotides are TGTGCCTGGAACTACATGGACTACGAGCAGTACTTC. Amino acids: CAWNYMDYEQYF.

This chain joins TRBV6-5 and TRBJ1-4; weak D call: TRBD1 (6 bases). The CDR3 runs 14 residues. Trimming removed 5 bases from V and 0 bases from J, with 7 bases in between. The germline V gene encodes CDR1 MNHEY and CDR2 SVGAGI. The CDR3: CASSRTATNEKLFF. CDR3 sequence (DNA): TGTGCCAGCAGTAGGACAGCAACTAATGAAAAACTGTTTTTT.

This chain uses TRBV4-3 with TRBJ2-2; no firm D call. This CDR3 is built from 14 residues. Germline CDR1 is LGHNA and CDR2 is YSLEER. The ends were cut back, 3 bases at V and 7 bases at J, with 12 bases in the middle. The CDR3 loop reads CASSHKTKSGELFF. DNA of the CDR3: TGCGCCAGCAGCCATAAAACGAAGAGCGGGGAGCTGTTTTTT.

This clone showed up just a few times. V gene TRBV6-5 combines with J gene TRBJ1-2; D not certain. The CDR3 loop spans 15 amino acids. Trimming removed 1 base from V and 7 bases from J, with 16 bases in between. Germline V lookup: CDR1 MNHEY, CDR2 SVGAGI. CDR3 coding DNA: TGTGCCAGCAGTTACTTAATTCGGGGATTGACTGGCTACACCTTC. Encoded protein: CASSYLIRGLTGYTF.

The rearrangement links TRBV25-1 to TRBJ1-2; perhaps TRBD1 as D (6 bases). Trimming took off 3 bases at V and 8 bases at J, with 13 bases between the two ends. CDR3 size: 13 residues. Per germline, CDR1 MGHDK and CDR2 SYGVNS. This CDR3 reads CASSDPNRDGYTF. Here the CDR3 DNA reads TGTGCCAGCAGTGATCCGAACAGGGACGGCTACACCTTC.

The chain employs TRBV7-2 and TRBJ1-5; no clear D gene. Germline CDR1 is SGHTA and CDR2 is FQGNSA. This CDR3 has 14 amino acids. V lost 0 bases and J lost 1, with 4 bases in between. The CDR3 here is CASSLARSNQPQHF. CDR3 nucleotide sequence: TGTGCCAGCAGCTTAGCCCGGAGCAATCAGCCCCAGCATTTT.

The rearrangement links TRBV30 to TRBJ1-1; D unclear. This CDR3 comprises 11 residues. V shed 0 bases and J shed 5 bases, with 4 bases lying between them. Germline V gene sequence: CDR1 GTSNPN, CDR2 SVGIG (reference sequence). CDR3 sequence reads: CAWSVQTEAFF. The CDR3 coding sequence is TGTGCCTGGAGTGTACAGACTGAAGCTTTCTTT.

The chain is built from TRBV28 and TRBJ1-2; no clear D. CDR1 is MDHEN and CDR2 is SYDVKM in the germline V gene. The CDR3 covers 12 residues. V was shortened by 3 bases and J by 5 bases, with 7 bases between the two germline ends. CDR3 DNA: TGTGCCAGCAGTTTTTCAGGTTATGGCTACACCTTC. It is translated as CASSFSGYGYTF.

This clone was counted a few times. The V call is TRBV6-4, the J call TRBJ2-7, with 8 bases aligning to TRBD2. Germline V gene sequence: CDR1 MRHNA, CDR2 SNTAGT. With 4 bases clipped from V and 5 bases from J, the junction kept 4 bases outside the gene matches. The CDR3 extends over 13 amino acids. CDR3 DNA: TGTGCCAGCAGTGTGGTAGCGGGAAACGAGCAGTACTTC. It yields the protein CASSVVAGNEQYF.

The rearrangement joins TRBV5-5 to TRBJ1-4; 7 bases match TRBD1. Trimming cost V 0 bases and J 5 bases; bases outside gene matches: 4. Germline values: CDR1 SGHKS, CDR2 YYEKEE (reference sequence). CDR3 length: 15 amino acids. The CDR3 loop reads CASSLVDRENEKLFF. The CDR3 DNA sequence: TGTGCCAGCAGCTTGGTAGACAGGGAAAATGAAAAACTGTTTTTT. The full variable domain, its missing parts supplied by reference TRBV5-5 and TRBJ1-4, is DAGVTQSPTHLIKTRGQQVTLRCSPISGHKSVSWYQQVLGQGPQFIFQYYEKEERGRGNFPDRFSARQFPNYSSELNVNALLLGDSALYLCASSLVDRENEKLFFGSGTQLSVL.

The chain employs TRBV2 and TRBJ2-3, with TRBD2 matching over 10 bases. Trimming removed 0 bases from V and 2 bases from J; junction bases left unmatched: 8. The germline gives CDR1 SNHLY, CDR2 FYNNEI. The CDR3 consists of 18 residues. The CDR3 sequence is CASSEATLAGGHTDTQYF. The CDR3 region has the DNA TGTGCCAGCAGTGAAGCGACCTTAGCGGGGGGTCACACAGATACGCAGTATTTT.

V usage is TRBV9 and J usage is TRBJ2-1, with a tentative D call TRBD1 (6 bases). In germline, CDR1 is SGDLS, CDR2 YYNGEE. V was cut by 2 bases and J by 7 bases, with 16 bases left in between. The CDR3 consists of 15 residues. CDR3 in amino acids: CASSVEGTGSNEQFF. The CDR3 nucleotides read TGTGCCAGCAGCGTCGAAGGAACAGGGTCGAATGAGCAGTTCTTC.

The rearrangement uses TRBV28 and TRBJ1-2, with TRBD1 matching 7 bases. Germline V gene lookup returns CDR1 MDHEN and CDR2 SYDVKM. The CDR3 covers 14 residues. V lost 1 base and J lost 8; bases outside the gene matches: 7. CDR3 amino acids: CASSLYSQGEGYTF. The CDR3 region has the DNA TGTGCCAGCAGTTTATACTCCCAGGGGGAAGGCTACACCTTC.

The chain links TRBV6-5 to TRBJ1-1; D is unclear. The CDR3 runs 13 residues. Trimming took off 4 bases at V and 6 bases at J, with 12 bases between the two ends. CDR1 is MNHEY, CDR2 SVGAGI, per germline. The CDR3 DNA follows: TGTGCCAGCAGTTCTAGGCGGGGAGCTGAAGCTTTCTTT. Translated, it gives CASSSRRGAEAFF.

The V and J genes are TRBV24-1 and TRBJ1-2; D remains unclear. This CDR3 has 14 residues. V was pared by 6 bases and J by 4 bases, with 14 bases between. CDR1 and CDR2 from the germline V gene are KGHDR and SFDVKD. CDR3 DNA: TGTGCCACCAGTCCTAACGGGGTTGGCTATGGCTACACCTTC. Amino acid sequence: CATSPNGVGYGYTF.

The gene calls are TRBV6-5 and TRBJ2-5; tentative D call: TRBD2 (5 bases). This CDR3 is 16 amino acids long. Germline CDR1 reads MNHEY; CDR2 reads SVGAGI. V gave up 0 bases and J gave up 2 bases, with 13 bases separating them. CDR3 amino acids: CASSYSNVGAQETQYF. The DNA for the CDR3 is TGTGCCAGCAGTTACTCGAATGTGGGAGCTCAAGAGACCCAGTACTTC.

The genes are TRBV10-2 and TRBJ2-7; D gene uncertain. Trimming left V 3 bases short and J 3 bases short, with 3 bases between. The CDR3 is made up of 11 amino acids. Germline V gene sequence: CDR1 WSHSY, CDR2 SAAADI. The CDR3 loop is CASSDSYEQYF. DNA of the CDR3: TGCGCCAGCAGTGACAGCTACGAGCAGTACTTC.

The J gene is TRBJ2-1, the V gene TRBV5-6, with 11 bases fitting TRBD1. Germline values: CDR1 SGHDT, CDR2 YYEEEE. V shed 4 bases, J shed 5 bases, and the junction held 8 bases outside the gene matches. The CDR3 extends over 16 amino acids. In DNA, the CDR3 is TGTGCCAGCAGCCCCTACGGGACAGGGGGACACAATGAGCAGTTCTTC. This sequence encodes CASSPYGTGGHNEQFF.

The V and J genes are TRBV27 and TRBJ1-1; D perhaps matches TRBD1 (5 bases). Germline CDR1 is MNHEY and CDR2 is SMNVEV (reference sequence). Trimming left V 7 bases short and J 3 bases short, with 15 bases between. This CDR3 is 14 amino acids long. CDR3 residues: CASTAMGGYTEAFF. The CDR3 coding sequence is TGTGCCAGCACCGCTATGGGGGGGTACACTGAAGCTTTCTTT.

The chain recombines TRBV4-3 with TRBJ2-7; 10 nucleotides agree with TRBD2. Germline V gene sequence: CDR1 LGHNA, CDR2 YSLEER. CDR3 length: 15 residues. J lost 0 bases, V lost 5 bases, and 4 bases had no gene match. In nucleotides, the CDR3 is TGCGCCAGCAGCGCGGGACTAGCGATCTCCTACGAGCAGTACTTC. Its protein is CASSAGLAISYEQYF.

The chain combines TRBV9 with TRBJ2-7; TRBD2 aligns across 10 bases. The CDR3 totals 15 residues. Germline CDR1 is SGDLS and CDR2 is YYNGEE. The trim removed 0 bases at V and 5 bases at J, leaving 5 bases unmatched. The CDR3 protein is CASSVGVGTSDEQYF. DNA of the CDR3: TGTGCCAGCAGCGTAGGGGTAGGGACTAGCGACGAGCAGTACTTC.

J is TRBJ1-3 and V is TRBV18; 7 bases fit TRBD1. From germline, CDR1 is KGHSH and CDR2 LQKENI. This CDR3 spans 16 amino acids. V was clipped by 3 bases and J by 0 bases; unmatched bases: 5. The chain's CDR3 is CASSPLDRFSGNTIYF. The CDR3 bases are TGTGCCAGCTCACCCCTGGACAGGTTCTCTGGAAACACCATATATTTT.

This sequence joins TRBV10-3 and TRBJ2-7; D possibly corresponds to TRBD2 (6 bases). This CDR3 is built from 16 residues. V shed 1 base and J shed 4 bases, with 17 bases lying between them. CDR1 is ENHRY and CDR2 is SYGVKD in the germline V gene. The CDR3 bases are TGTGCCATCAGTGAGTTTGGAGGGCGGAAGGCGTACGAGCAGTACTTC. It translates to CAISEFGGRKAYEQYF.